This TCR beta chain was sequenced in a study of blood T cell repertoires in COVID-19 (dated by TCRdb to 2020 to 2022). Regarding the complete study: Collaborator samples came from the United States, Italy and Spain and covered acute and convalescent phases of COVID-19. The sample metadata nearly always contained a de-identified subject ID, COVID-19 status, age in years and sex. Where available, HLA class I and class II types were taken from metadata supplied by the sample provider and were not determined by assay-based typing. The material from the prospective study consisted of cDNA or gDNA derived from T cells, B-cell-depleted T cells, or PBMCs. Deeply sampled blood TCRbeta repertoires from subjects exposed to, actively infected with, or recovered from COVID-19 were included in the dataset. Samples were obtained from the ongoing ImmuneRACE study (first 160 participants) and from 1,254 subjects provided by 6 global collaborators. The repertoires were released in a freely available public database meant as a resource for research on the immune response to SARS-CoV-2. General findings and caveats noted by the study authors: Clinical and demographic metadata were provided uncurated, with the amount varying by source and participant.

CDR1 and CDR2 were assigned from the germline V gene as MNHEY and SVGEGT. Trimmed from V: 4 bases; trimmed from J: 3 bases; junction bases lacking a gene match: 8. The CDR3 contains 16 residues, cysteine and phenylalanine counted. Only the CDR3 DNA is retained, 48 bases long and in frame from the first base. Each collaborating institution followed its own protocols to collect whole blood in K2EDTA tubes. For TCRbeta analysis, collaborator samples were shipped as frozen whole blood, as isolated PBMCs, or as DNA extracted from either sample type. This clone was observed a single time. Its antigen is unknown. No much larger clone exists at a distance of one base, and base qualities are not known. The immunoSEQ Assay, a bias-controlled multiplex PCR, was used to amplify TCRbeta CDR3 regions from genomic DNA. Regarding the original processing steps: Within the assay, amplification of reference gene primers was used to estimate how many nucleated cells each sample contained. Sequence reads were collapsed and filtered to measure the absolute abundance of every unique TCRbeta CDR3 rearrangement. For each sample, productive Simpson clonality was calculated as the square root of Simpson's diversity index over productive rearrangements. TCRdb took this table from immuneACCESS and kept in-frame rearrangements with V and J called. Such tables lack part of the clones; where checked against another copy, unresolved V genes explain under half of the gap, and the rest is unexplained. V and J calls and clone size are those listed in that table; D and trimming were worked out from the DNA. The sample has about 140,000 clones on record, around 86% of them singletons. Together, the top ten hold roughly 1.5% of the sample.

The sequence is built from TRBV6-2 or TRBV6-3 and TRBJ2-1, and TRBD1 aligns with 8 junction nucleotides. The sequenced sample consisted of peripheral blood. This TCR derives from a human donor in a cohort sampled during active COVID-19. The DNA is as follows: TGTGCCAGCAGTTCAAGACAGGGGCGTCTCTACAATGAGCAGTTCTTC. This codes for CASSSRQGRLYNEQFF.